These 11 T cell receptor beta chains were sequenced from one sample in a study of blood T cell repertoires in COVID-19. The protocol was immunoSEQ multiplex PCR, while the TCRdb copy is restricted to in-frame clones and leaves out a portion. There are about 280,000 clones in the sample; 85% occur only once, and around 2.3% lies in the top ten. Sequenced input: PBMCs or T cells enriched from blood (not recorded which). The receptors come from a woman between 45 and 60 years old who had recovered from COVID-19.

This clone appeared a few times. The V call is TRBV28, the J call TRBJ1-2, with unresolved D. The CDR3 is 12 amino acids. Germline V gene sequence: CDR1 MDHEN, CDR2 SYDVKM. Trimming removed 3 bases at V and 4 bases at J, with 6 bases between. This CDR3 is CASSFTVYGYTF. The CDR3 DNA reads as TGTGCCAGCAGTTTTACAGTCTATGGCTACACCTTC.

The chain employs TRBV27 and TRBJ1-6; TRBD1 agrees at 9 bases. The CDR3 sequence is 14 residues long. V trimming: 8 bases; J trimming: 7 bases; junction bases outside the gene matches: 6. CDR1 and CDR2 from the germline V gene are MNHEY and SMNVEV (reference sequence). CDR3 protein: CASRGTGQNSPLHF. The CDR3 nucleotides read TGTGCCAGCCGGGGGACAGGGCAGAATTCACCCCTCCACTTT.

A single count supports this clone. V gene TRBV18 combines with J gene TRBJ2-6, with a weak D call TRBD2 (5 bases). Trimming left V 3 bases short and J 0 bases short, with 12 bases between. There are 17 residues in the CDR3. Germline values: CDR1 KGHSH, CDR2 LQKENI. The CDR3 nucleotides are TGTGCCAGCTCACCGGCCGGACTCCTCTCTGGGGCCAACGTCCTGACTTTC. This encodes CASSPAGLLSGANVLTF.

Turning to this clone: Just one base apart from a much larger clone, this may be a read error. The gene calls are TRBV7-8 and TRBJ1-1; possible D gene TRBD1, 6 bases. V gave up 5 bases and J gave up 1 base, with 8 bases separating them. CDR1 is SGHVS and CDR2 is FQNEAQ in the germline V gene. CDR3 length equals 13 residues. The CDR3, as DNA: TGTGCCAGCAGCGAGGACAGGAACACTGAAGCTTTCTTT. This translates into CASSEDRNTEAFF.

This clone was picked up a small number of times. The CDR3 sequence: CASTYYTDTQYF. CDR3 coding DNA: TGTGCCAGCACCTACTACACAGATACGCAGTATTTT. The chain employs TRBV12-3 or TRBV12-4 and TRBJ2-3; D unresolved. Trimming stripped 7 bases from V and 2 bases from J, with 7 bases between. This CDR3 comprises 12 residues.

This chain joins TRBV7-9 and TRBJ1-2; D unresolved. V was cut by 2 bases and J by 4 bases, with 11 bases left in between. The CDR3 runs 14 residues. Per germline, CDR1 SEHNR and CDR2 FQNEAQ (reference sequence). As DNA, the CDR3 is TGTGCCAGCAGCTTAAGTCCGGGTTCCTATGGCTACACCTTC. This gives the protein CASSLSPGSYGYTF.

The genes are TRBV19 and TRBJ2-1; 14 nucleotides line up with TRBD2. Per the germline V gene, CDR1 is LNHDA and CDR2 is SQIVND (reference sequence). This CDR3 has 16 residues. V was pared by 7 bases and J by 7 bases, with 9 bases of the junction left unmatched. The CDR3 bases are TGTGCCAGTACTGGCCGACTAGCGGGAGGGCGAAATGAGCAGTTCTTC. The encoded protein is CASTGRLAGGRNEQFF.

The chain recombines TRBV28 with TRBJ1-2; 9 bases match TRBD1. The germline CDR1 and CDR2 sequences are MDHEN and SYDVKM. CDR3 length: 14 amino acids. With V trimmed by 4 bases and J by 3 bases, 3 bases remained unmatched. CDR3 region: CASSWGDRDYGYTF. The CDR3, as DNA: TGTGCCAGCAGTTGGGGGGACAGGGACTATGGCTACACCTTC.

V is TRBV11-2 and J is TRBJ2-5, with 9 bases fitting TRBD1. This CDR3 comprises 17 residues. Trimming cost V 4 bases and J 4 bases; bases outside gene matches: 13. Germline V gives CDR1 SGHAT, CDR2 FQNNGV. The CDR3 DNA reads TGTGCCAGCAGCTCGTCAACCGGGACAGGGAGCAGAGAGACCCAGTACTTC. Its translation is CASSSSTGTGSRETQYF.

The chain combines TRBV19 with TRBJ1-6; 11 nucleotides agree with TRBD1. Per the germline V gene, CDR1 is LNHDA and CDR2 is SQIVND (reference sequence). The CDR3 is made up of 17 amino acids. V was clipped by 5 bases and J by 8 bases; unmatched bases: 11. The CDR3 DNA reads as TGTGCCAGTAGTGCCCCCGGGACAGGGGGTTTGGATTCACCCCTCCACTTT. Amino acid sequence: CASSAPGTGGLDSPLHF.

J is TRBJ2-7 and V is TRBV29-1; TRBD2 matches at 9 bases. V lost 3 bases and J lost 5; bases outside the gene matches: 5. Germline V lookup: CDR1 SQVTM, CDR2 ANQGSEA. The CDR3 has 13 residues. CDR3 protein: CSVETRLADEQYF. The CDR3 nucleotides are TGCAGCGTTGAGACAAGACTAGCGGACGAGCAGTACTTC.